The source of this T cell receptor beta chain is a study of blood T cell repertoires in COVID-19. The overall study: PBMCs, B-cell-depleted T cells, or T cells provided the cDNA or gDNA that made up the material.

The CDR3 runs 17 residues. Germline lookup yields CDR1 LGHNA and CDR2 YSLEER. V was clipped by 0 bases and J by 8 bases; unmatched bases: 11. Repertoires were generated with immunoSEQ multiplex PCR, while TCRdb's copy carries only in-frame clones and drops some. The sample lists 300,000 or so clones, 65% to 90% seen once, with 4% to 5% in the top ten. Participants were aged about 18 to 100 years from about two dozen US areas. Allocation to cohorts depended on clinical history reported by the participants. The sequence derives from a woman aged 35 to 49 with acute COVID-19. J is TRBJ1-4 and V is TRBV4-3, with 8 positions matching TRBD1. Material: PBMCs or T cells enriched from blood (not recorded which). The CDR3 DNA reads as TGCGCCAGCAGCCAAGATCGCGGGACAGGCTTTGGCGAAAAACTGTTTTTT. Its translation is CASSQDRGTGFGEKLFF.